The clone carrying this TCR delta chain has just a few counts. Its cognate antigen is unknown. TCRdb attributes to this sequence the protein of a much larger clone, which differs from the DNA translation at residue 15; a read error is likely, and the protein displayed is translated from the DNA. The sample belongs to a study of γδ T cells in repeated Plasmodium falciparum infection. TCRdb re-identified clones in the multiplex PCR reads via CATT. The top ten hold roughly 9.5% of the sample, which has tens of thousands of delta-chain clones, over 0.9% seen once. The CDR3 spans 18 residues. Germline lookup yields CDR1 GEAIGNYY and CDR2 EKD. Vgamma9/Vdelta2+ and Vdelta2-negative gammadelta T cells were flow-sorted from PBMC for bulk sequencing. Study results and limitations: Vdelta2-negative gammadelta repertoires appeared less diverse and less shared in Malian than Australian children.

The sample was gamma-delta T cells from blood. This chain uses TRDV2 with TRDJ3; 8 nucleotides agree with TRDD3. The J gene, absent from TCRdb, was called here by matching the DNA to germline. This clonotype was obtained from a pool of human donors (malaria-infected and uninfected, not separated). CDR3 region: CACDTGGYGSWDTRKMFF. The DNA for the CDR3 is TGTGCCTGTGACACCGGGGGATATGGATCCTGGGACACCCGAAAGATGTTTTTC.